Below are 30 T cell receptor beta chains sequenced from a single sample in a study of CD8 T cells in ankylosing spondylitis. Broader study findings: Made up of fewer than 10 highly homologous variants, a TCR beta motif appeared characteristic of ankylosing spondylitis blood.

The antigens of these receptors remain unknown. MiXCR, applied by TCRdb to the 5' RACE reads, yields one record per CDR3 protein. This sample carries 800,000 to 900,000 distinct CDR3 sequences, about 12% of them seen once, and the ten largest clones take around 0.51%. Input material: blood, either unsorted or a sorted T cell fraction (not recorded which). The receptor source for this set is a male donor with ankylosing spondylitis.

This clonotype has ten or more counts. This rearrangement joins TRBV20-1 to TRBJ1-5; 9 nucleotides line up with TRBD1. Germline CDR1 DFQATT, CDR2 SNEGSKA (reference sequence). Trimming removed 4 bases from V and 4 bases from J; junction bases left unmatched: 2. This CDR3 spans 13 amino acids. The CDR3 protein is CSATQGANQPQHF. Here the CDR3 DNA reads TGCAGTGCTACACAGGGGGCGAATCAGCCCCAGCATTTT.

This clonotype was recorded at least ten times. V and J are TRBV20-1 and TRBJ1-1; 7 bases are shared with TRBD1. From germline, CDR1 is DFQATT and CDR2 SNEGSKA (reference sequence). V was pared by 5 bases and J by 5 bases, with 5 bases of the junction left unmatched. The CDR3 sequence is 12 residues long. For the CDR3, the DNA is TGCAGTGCTGCCCAGGGGGAAACTGAAGCTTTCTTT. This translates into CSAAQGETEAFF.

This clonotype was observed a handful of times. This chain links TRBV10-3 with TRBJ2-7; 8 bases agree with TRBD1. The ends lost 2 bases at V and 0 bases at J; junction bases unmatched: 3. The CDR3 runs 15 residues. Germline-derived CDR1 and CDR2 are ENHRY and SYGVKD. The CDR3 nucleotides are TGTGCCATCAGTGAGGGGACAGGAAACTCCTACGAGCAGTACTTC. Translating it yields CAISEGTGNSYEQYF.

This clonotype was picked up a small number of times. J is TRBJ2-3 and V is TRBV11-2, with 11 bases aligning to TRBD1. This CDR3 is 18 amino acids long. V lost 5 bases, J lost 6 bases, and 16 bases stayed unmatched. The germline CDR1 and CDR2 sequences are SGHAT and FQNNGV. CDR3: CASSRVRLGQGAVDTQYF. CDR3 nucleotides: TGTGCCAGCAGCCGAGTTAGACTAGGACAGGGGGCGGTTGATACGCAGTATTTT.

This clonotype has only a few counts. J is TRBJ1-5 and V is TRBV6-5; D perhaps matches TRBD1 (6 bases). V was clipped by 0 bases and J by 1 base, with 13 bases between them. The V gene's germline CDR1 is MNHEY and CDR2 SVGAGI. This CDR3 is 17 amino acids long. In nucleotides, the CDR3 is TGTGCCAGCAGTTACTCGAAGCCAGGGGCCAGCAATCAGCCCCAGCATTTT. This encodes CASSYSKPGASNQPQHF.

Many counts were recorded for this clonotype. The CDR3 DNA follows: TGCAGTGCCCGGGACAGCAGCTCCTACAATGAGCAGTTCTTC. Residues: CSARDSSSYNEQFF. J is TRBJ2-1 and V is TRBV20-1, with 7 positions matching TRBD1. The CDR3 totals 14 residues. V lost 6 bases, J lost 0 bases, and 5 bases stayed unmatched. Germline V gives CDR1 DFQATT, CDR2 SNEGSKA (reference sequence).

This rearrangement joins TRBV6-1 to TRBJ1-2; 7 bases are shared with TRBD1. V lost 5 bases to trimming and J lost 5 bases; unmatched junction nucleotides: 11. The CDR3 length is 15 residues. Germline-derived CDR1 and CDR2 are MNHNS and SASEGT. In DNA form, the CDR3 reads TGTGCCAGCAGTAGCTATGACAGGGACCAGTATGGCTACACCTTC. It is translated as CASSSYDRDQYGYTF.

A few counts support this clonotype. The gene calls are TRBV29-1 and TRBJ2-3; 8 nucleotides agree with TRBD1. The V gene's germline CDR1 is SQVTM and CDR2 ANQGSEA. The CDR3 sequence is 13 residues long. With V trimmed by 4 bases and J by 6 bases, 6 bases remained unmatched. Written as DNA, the CDR3 is TGCAGCGTTGGAACAGGGGGTTATGATACGCAGTATTTT. This sequence encodes CSVGTGGYDTQYF.

In its sample, this clonotype was seen many times. The chain has TRBV20-1 and TRBJ2-1; D might be TRBD1 (6 bases). The germline gives CDR1 DFQATT, CDR2 SNEGSKA (reference sequence). V lost 2 bases to trimming and J lost 14 bases, with 19 bases between them. The CDR3 is 13 amino acids. The CDR3 loop is CSARRDMNYKEFF. In nucleotides, the CDR3 is TGCAGTGCTAGAAGGGACATGAACTACAAGGAGTTCTTC.

This clonotype was detected ten times or more. CDR3 amino acids: CASINGPNTGELFF. CDR3 sequence (DNA): TGTGCCAGCATTAACGGGCCGAACACCGGGGAGCTGTTTTTT. V is TRBV2 and J is TRBJ2-2; no reliable D call. The CDR3 sequence is 14 residues long. CDR1 is SNHLY and CDR2 is FYNNEI in the germline V gene. Deletions cut 7 bases from V and 0 bases from J, with 9 bases between.

The chain couples TRBV4-2 to TRBJ1-2; TRBD1 matches 7 bases. The CDR3 covers 16 residues. In germline, CDR1 is LGHNA, CDR2 YNFKEQ. The trim removed 1 base at V and 5 bases at J, leaving 10 bases unmatched. This CDR3 reads CASSQGARDRLYGYTF. The CDR3 DNA reads TGTGCCAGCAGCCAAGGGGCCCGGGACAGATTATATGGCTACACCTTC.

This clonotype was detected once. The CDR3 region is CASRTDRPFDEQYF. As DNA, the CDR3 is TGTGCCAGCAGAACGGACAGGCCGTTTGACGAGCAGTACTTC. This sequence joins TRBV6-2 or TRBV6-3 and TRBJ2-7; 7 bases agree with TRBD1. Looked up from germline, CDR1 is MNHEY and CDR2 is SVGEGT. CDR3 size: 14 residues. The junction had 10 bases not matched to a gene; V was cut back by 6 bases and J by 5 bases.

The chain uses TRBV20-1 and TRBJ2-2, with a weak D call TRBD1 (5 bases). Between the trimmed V and J ends, which lost 2 bases and 4 bases, there was a span of 11 bases. This CDR3 has 14 residues. Germline-derived CDR1 and CDR2 are DFQATT and SNEGSKA (reference sequence). For the CDR3, the DNA is TGCAGTGCTAGACAGGGTAGTAGCACCGGGGAGCTGTTTTTT. Translated: CSARQGSSTGELFF.

V and J are TRBV5-1 and TRBJ2-1, with 10 bases lining up with TRBD2. Looked up from germline, CDR1 is SGHRS and CDR2 is YFSETQ. CDR3 length equals 16 residues. V shed 0 bases and J 3 bases; nucleotides not matched to a gene: 3. CDR3 residues: CASSLEAGGIYNEQFF. In DNA form, the CDR3 reads TGCGCCAGCAGCTTGGAAGCGGGAGGGATCTACAATGAGCAGTTCTTC.

This clonotype was observed at least ten times. The chain recombines TRBV7-2 with TRBJ1-5, with 8 bases matching TRBD1. Germline V lookup: CDR1 SGHTA, CDR2 FQGNSA. CDR3 length: 14 amino acids. V was pared by 3 bases and J by 3 bases, with 1 base of the junction left unmatched. CDR3 sequence: CASSLTGVNQPQHF. CDR3 sequence (DNA): TGTGCCAGCAGCTTGACAGGGGTCAATCAGCCCCAGCATTTT.

This clonotype appeared a few times. The chain is built from TRBV20-1 and TRBJ2-1; 9 bases line up with TRBD2. Trimming at V came to 0 bases and at J to 0 bases, leaving 6 bases not matched to a gene. This CDR3 contains 17 residues. Germline V CDR1 and CDR2: DFQATT, SNEGSKA (reference sequence). CDR3 sequence (DNA): TGCAGTGCTAGAGATTCTAGCGGGGAGAGCTCCTACAATGAGCAGTTCTTC. Translating gives CSARDSSGESSYNEQFF.

This clonotype was seen at least ten times. The chain carries TRBV12-3 or TRBV12-4 and TRBJ2-1; D gene uncertain. The CDR3 contains 14 residues. With 4 bases removed from V and 2 bases from J, the gap between germline ends came to 9 bases. Written as DNA, the CDR3 is TGTGCCAGCAGTTCAGACAAGACCTACAATGAGCAGTTCTTC. Its protein is CASSSDKTYNEQFF.

This clonotype appeared a few times. The chain combines TRBV4-3 with TRBJ2-1; the match to TRBD1 covers 11 bases. Germline V CDR1 and CDR2: LGHNA, YSLEER. The length of the CDR3 is 15 residues. V lost 3 bases and J lost 7; bases outside the gene matches: 5. CDR3 sequence reads: CASSQRDRGMNEQFF. CDR3 in DNA: TGCGCCAGCAGCCAGCGGGACAGGGGGATGAATGAGCAGTTCTTC.

This clonotype was seen a handful of times. The chain combines TRBV5-1 with TRBJ1-5; 9 bases are a match to TRBD1. Germline CDR1 reads SGHRS; CDR2 reads YFSETQ. J was trimmed by 10 bases and V by 4 bases; bases with no gene match: 9. This CDR3 contains 14 residues. In nucleotides, the CDR3 is TGCGCCAGCAGCCCCGGACAGGGGACGGACCCCCAGCATTTT. Its protein product is CASSPGQGTDPQHF.

This clonotype was observed a few times. The chain recombines TRBV20-1 with TRBJ2-7, with D tentatively TRBD2 (5 bases). The CDR3 is 16 residues long. From germline, CDR1 is DFQATT and CDR2 SNEGSKA (reference sequence). V was pared by 1 base and J by 3 bases, with 19 bases between. Here the CDR3 DNA reads TGCAGTGCTAGAGTCTCCCGGGCTGGACTGGACTACGAGCAGTACTTC. It specifies CSARVSRAGLDYEQYF.

The V call is TRBV7-2, the J call TRBJ2-5, with 10 positions matching TRBD1. The CDR3 length is 16 residues. V was pared by 5 bases and J by 5 bases, with 11 bases of the junction left unmatched. The germline V gene has CDR1 SGHTA and CDR2 FQGNSA. CDR3 sequence reads: CASSAPPGQGSETQYF. The CDR3, as DNA: TGTGCCAGCAGCGCGCCCCCGGGACAGGGGTCGGAGACCCAGTACTTC.

This clonotype turned up a few times. V is TRBV6-5 and J is TRBJ2-7; D is possibly TRBD1 (8 bases). CDR3 length equals 16 residues. Germline CDR1 is MNHEY and CDR2 is SVGAGI. Trimming left V 0 bases short and J 1 base short, with 13 bases between. CDR3 sequence (DNA): TGTGCCAGCAGTTACTCGAACAGGGGGGGATCCTACGAGCAGTACTTC. Its protein product is CASSYSNRGGSYEQYF.

V and J are TRBV9 and TRBJ2-1, with 10 bases aligning to TRBD2. The V gene's germline CDR1 is SGDLS and CDR2 YYNGEE. Trimming at V came to 6 bases and at J to 7 bases, leaving 13 bases not matched to a gene. The CDR3 extends over 16 amino acids. For the CDR3, the DNA is TGTGCCAGCACCCGTCCAGCGGGAGGGCCCTCGAATGAGCAGTTCTTC. Residues: CASTRPAGGPSNEQFF.

Ten or more counts support this clonotype. The chain uses TRBV24-1 and TRBJ2-1; the match to TRBD1 covers 11 bases. This CDR3 has 15 amino acids. Germline V gene sequence: CDR1 KGHDR, CDR2 SFDVKD. J lost 5 bases, V lost 4 bases, and 3 bases had no gene match. CDR3 residues: CATSDSGQGDNEQFF. The CDR3 nucleotides are TGTGCCACCAGTGACTCGGGACAGGGGGACAATGAGCAGTTCTTC.

This clonotype was observed at least ten times. The J gene is TRBJ2-5, the V gene TRBV7-2; no clear D gene. The length of the CDR3 is 13 residues. Germline V gives CDR1 SGHTA, CDR2 FQGNSA. V lost 2 bases and J 0 bases, leaving 4 bases between the germline ends. The CDR3 loop reads CASSLSNQETQYF. Written as DNA, the CDR3 is TGTGCCAGCAGCTTAAGCAACCAAGAGACCCAGTACTTC.

This chain connects TRBV6-5 to TRBJ2-1; no firm D call. Germline-derived CDR1 and CDR2 are MNHEY and SVGAGI. CDR3 length: 15 amino acids. Trimming shortened V by 3 bases and J by 4 bases, and 13 bases separated the two germline ends. CDR3 in DNA: TGTGCCAGCAGTTATTCAGGAGCACGGTACAATGAGCAGTTCTTC. It specifies CASSYSGARYNEQFF.

The genes are TRBV14 and TRBJ2-7, with D possibly matching TRBD1 (6 bases). The CDR3 sequence is 15 residues long. The germline gives CDR1 SGHDN, CDR2 FVKESK. The germline V and J ends were trimmed by 1 base and 2 bases, with 12 bases remaining between them. The CDR3 sequence: CASSQVRQGTYEQYF. CDR3 DNA sequence: TGTGCCAGCAGCCAAGTCAGGCAGGGGACCTACGAGCAGTACTTC. Using reference TRBV14 and TRBJ2-7 for the parts outside the CDR3, the full variable domain is EAGVTQFPSHSVIEKGQTVTLRCDPISGHDNLYWYRRVMGKEIKFLLHFVKESKQDESGMPNNRFLAERTGGTYSTLKVQPAELEDSGVYFCASSQVRQGTYEQYFGPGTRLTVT.

This clonotype was picked up many times. The rearrangement joins TRBV5-1 to TRBJ1-1, with 8 bases lining up with TRBD1. The CDR3 loop spans 16 amino acids. Germline-derived CDR1 and CDR2 are SGHRS and YFSETQ. Trimming cost V 0 bases and J 5 bases; bases outside gene matches: 9. This chain's CDR3 is CASSLALDRGWTEAFF. The DNA for the CDR3 is TGCGCCAGCAGCTTGGCCCTCGACAGGGGATGGACTGAAGCTTTCTTT.

This clonotype was observed at least ten times. The chain couples TRBV29-1 to TRBJ2-5; 7 positions agree with TRBD1. This CDR3 has 15 amino acids. Germline lookup yields CDR1 SQVTM and CDR2 ANQGSEA. V shed 5 bases, J shed 0 bases, and the junction held 9 bases outside the gene matches. The CDR3 protein is CSVSGGKKYQETQYF. CDR3 DNA sequence: TGCAGCGTTTCAGGGGGTAAGAAGTACCAAGAGACCCAGTACTTC.

This clonotype was counted ten times or more. The chain links TRBV5-1 to TRBJ1-4; TRBD1 aligns across 8 bases. V gave up 4 bases and J gave up 7 bases; unmatched junction bases: 6. Germline assignment: CDR1 SGHRS and CDR2 YFSETQ. The CDR3 totals 14 residues. The CDR3 reads CASSTGQEIEKLFF. CDR3 DNA sequence: TGCGCCAGCAGCACGGGACAGGAAATTGAAAAACTGTTTTTT.